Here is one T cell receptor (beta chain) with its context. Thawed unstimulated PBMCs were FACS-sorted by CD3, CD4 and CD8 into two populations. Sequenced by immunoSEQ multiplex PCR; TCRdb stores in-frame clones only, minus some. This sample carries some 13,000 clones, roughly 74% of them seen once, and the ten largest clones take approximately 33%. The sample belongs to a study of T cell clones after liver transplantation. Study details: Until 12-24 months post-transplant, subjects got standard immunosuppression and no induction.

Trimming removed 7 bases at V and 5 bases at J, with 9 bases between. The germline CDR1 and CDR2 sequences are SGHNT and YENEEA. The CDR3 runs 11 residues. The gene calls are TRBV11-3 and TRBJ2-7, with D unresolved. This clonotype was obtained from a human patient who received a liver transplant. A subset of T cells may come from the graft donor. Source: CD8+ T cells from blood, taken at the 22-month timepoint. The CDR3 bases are TGTGCCAGCACTACGGGCAACGAGCAGTACTTC. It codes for CASTTGNEQYF.